This TCR beta chain originates from a study of T cells after yellow fever vaccination. General observations from the study: Detected again after the booster were most primary-vaccination clones, at approximately 95% CD4 and 88% CD8.

Germline V gives CDR1 SGDLS, CDR2 YYNGEE. This CDR3 has 16 residues. With 4 bases clipped from V and 0 bases from J, the junction kept 4 bases outside the gene matches. Universal primer sites and UMIs were introduced during 5'RACE template-switching synthesis of TCR cDNA. Using its own MiXCR run on the 5' RACE reads, TCRdb lists one record per CDR3 protein. The sample holds hundreds of thousands of distinct CDR3 sequences, around a fifth seen once. Comments on this clonotype: Its antigen is not known.

Sequenced here: PBMCs, sampled approximately 22 days after the first yellow fever vaccination. The TCR originated in a young man who received the YFV17D yellow fever vaccine. The chain combines TRBV9 with TRBJ2-1; TRBD2 agrees at 10 bases. The CDR3 here is CASSLSGGASYNEQFF. In nucleotides, the CDR3 is TGTGCCAGCAGCTTAAGCGGGGGGGCCTCCTACAATGAGCAGTTCTTC. Full variable domain (remainder filled in from reference TRBV9 and TRBJ2-1): DSGVTQTPKHLITATGQRVTLRCSPRSGDLSVYWYQQSLDQGLQFLIQYYNGEERAKGNILERFSAQQFPDLHSELNLSSLELGDSALYFCASSLSGGASYNEQFFGPGTRLTVL.